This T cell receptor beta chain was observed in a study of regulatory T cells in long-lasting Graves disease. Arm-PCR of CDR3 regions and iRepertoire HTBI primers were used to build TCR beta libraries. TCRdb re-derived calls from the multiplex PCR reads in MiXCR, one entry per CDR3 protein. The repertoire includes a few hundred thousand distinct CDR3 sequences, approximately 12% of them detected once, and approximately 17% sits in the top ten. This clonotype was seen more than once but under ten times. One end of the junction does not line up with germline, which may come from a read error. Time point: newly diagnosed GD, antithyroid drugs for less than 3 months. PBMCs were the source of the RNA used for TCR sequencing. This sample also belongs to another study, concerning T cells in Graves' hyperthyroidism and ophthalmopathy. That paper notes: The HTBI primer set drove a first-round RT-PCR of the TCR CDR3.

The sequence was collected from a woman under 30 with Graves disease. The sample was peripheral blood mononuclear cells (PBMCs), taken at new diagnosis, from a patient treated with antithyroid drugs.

The chain's CDR3 is CASSQAPTGVETQYF. The CDR3 bases are TGCGCCAGCAGCCAGGCCCCGACAGGGGTAGAGACCCAGTACTTC. The chain uses TRBV11-1 and TRBJ2-5; TRBD1 matches 8 bases. This CDR3 comprises 15 residues. CDR1 is SGHAT and CDR2 is FQDESV in the germline V gene (reference sequence).